The 20 T cell receptor beta chains reported below all come from one sample, sequenced in a study of tissue T cells after allogeneic stem cell transplantation. Some clones are missing from TCRdb's copy, which holds only in-frame ones; the method was immunoSEQ multiplex PCR. The data hold some 17,000 clones, with about 70% observed a single time. Sequencing was carried out using spleen. Source of these receptors: a female BALB/c mouse in good health. Strain MHC haplotype: H2-d.

Concerning this clone itself: Gene names follow the mouse nomenclature. The CDR3 end lies 1 residue beyond the end of the read and is filled in from the germline J gene. The V gene is TRBV3, the J gene TRBJ2-5; a possible D gene is TRBD1 (6 bases). Germline CDR1 and CDR2: SNHLY and FYNGKV (reference sequence). This CDR3 has 14 amino acids. Trimming shortened V by 3 bases and J by 4 bases, and 11 bases separated the two germline ends. The CDR3 spells CASSFEGVKDTQYF. The covered CDR3 bases are TGTGCCAGCAGCTTTGAGGGGGTAAAAGACACCCAGTAC.

Points on this clone: Germline and genes: mouse. The CDR3 extends 1 residue past the end of the read, so its final part is completed from the germline J gene. The chain has TRBV1 and TRBJ2-4; 11 positions agree with TRBD2. Trimming removed 3 bases from V and 2 bases from J; junction bases left unmatched: 4. The CDR3 is 16 amino acids. The germline V gene encodes CDR1 NSQYPW and CDR2 LRSPGD (reference sequence). Incomplete CDR3 DNA: TGCACCTGCAGTGCCGGGACTGGGGGAAATCAAAACACCTTGTAC. Its protein product is CTCSAGTGGNQNTLY. Given in full, the CDR3 is CTCSAGTGGNQNTLYF. The complete variable domain, with remaining parts taken from reference TRBV1 and TRBJ2-4, reads VTLLEQNPRWRLVPRGQAVNLRCILKNSQYPWMSWYQQDLQKQLQWLFTLRSPGDKEVKSLPGADYLATRVTDTELRLQVANMSQGRTLYCTCSAGTGGNQNTLYFGAGTRLSVL.

Comments on this clone: Gene labels here are mouse ones. From the germline J gene comes the end of the CDR3, since the read stops 1 residue before it. The gene calls are TRBV5 and TRBJ2-3; possibly TRBD1 or TRBD2 for D (5 bases each). The CDR3 covers 14 residues. Germline V gives CDR1 LGHNA, CDR2 YNLKQL (reference sequence). V was clipped by 2 bases and J by 1 base, with 7 bases between them. The CDR3 reads CASSQKGRAETLYF. CDR3 DNA (partial): TGTGCCAGCAGCCAAAAGGGGCGTGCAGAAACGCTGTAT.

Details on this clone: Here the gene names and germline are mouse. The CDR3 extends 1 residue past the end of the read, so its final part is completed from the germline J gene. The chain carries TRBV3 and TRBJ2-3; 9 bases map to TRBD1. The CDR3 length is 15 residues. The junction had 3 bases not matched to a gene; V was cut back by 5 bases and J by 0 bases. CDR1 is SNHLY, CDR2 FYNGKV, per germline (reference sequence). The covered CDR3 bases are TGTGCCAGCAGCCCAGACAGGGGGAGTGCAGAAACGCTGTAT. It specifies CASSPDRGSAETLY. The entire CDR3 reads CASSPDRGSAETLYF.

With respect to this clone: The genes are named according to mouse. The read finishes 1 residue shy of the CDR3 end, and the germline J gene is used to complete it. The genes are TRBV31 and TRBJ1-4, with D possibly matching TRBD1 (6 bases). The V gene lost 0 bases and the J gene lost 3 bases, with 11 bases spanning the gap. Germline V lookup: CDR1 GKSSPN, CDR2 SITVG. This CDR3 spans 15 amino acids. CDR3 residues: CAWSLGGETNERLFF. CDR3 bases read: TGTGCCTGGAGTCTAGGGGGGGAGACCAACGAAAGATTATTT.

Details on this clone: Gene names denote mouse genes. The sequenced fragment ends 1 residue before the CDR3 boundary, so the rest is inferred from the germline J gene. J is TRBJ2-5 and V is TRBV13-2, with 8 bases lining up with TRBD2. The CDR3 spans 13 residues. V was pared by 2 bases and J by 6 bases, with 2 bases of the junction left unmatched. Per germline, CDR1 NNHNN and CDR2 SYGAGS (reference sequence). The sequenced CDR3 bases are TGTGCCAGCGGTGAAAACTGGGGGGACACCCAGTAC. Its translation: CASGENWGDTQY. The whole CDR3 reads CASGENWGDTQYF.

As concerns this clone: The gene symbols are mouse symbols. The CDR3 end lies 1 residue beyond the end of the read and is filled in from the germline J gene. The chain joins TRBV13-2 to TRBJ1-1; a possible D gene is TRBD1 (5 bases). V lost 2 bases and J 7 bases, leaving 9 bases between the germline ends. In germline, CDR1 is NNHNN, CDR2 SYGAGS (reference sequence). The CDR3 extends over 12 amino acids. The part of the CDR3 DNA that was read is TGTGCCAGCGGTGACGCAGGGAAAGAAGTCTTC. Its translation: CASGDAGKEVF. The CDR3 reads in full as CASGDAGKEVFF.

As concerns this clone: The genes are named according to mouse. CDR3 region: CASSGTGGTYAEQFF. Partial CDR3 DNA: TGTGCCAGCAGCGGGACTGGGGGAACCTATGCTGAGCAGTTC. V and J are TRBV4 and TRBJ2-1, with TRBD2 matching 11 bases. The CDR3 end lies 1 residue beyond the end of the read and is filled in from the germline J gene. Losses at the gene ends were 5 bases for V and 3 bases for J; bases not matched to a gene: 3. This CDR3 is 15 amino acids long. CDR1 and CDR2 from the germline V gene are LGHDT and YNNKQL (reference sequence).

On this clone: The listed genes are named as in mouse. The CDR3 here is CASGDFVNYAEQFF. The DNA read from the CDR3 is TGTGCCAGCGGTGATTTTGTTAACTATGCTGAGCAGTTC. The V gene is TRBV13-2, the J gene TRBJ2-1; D is unclear. The sequenced fragment ends 1 residue before the CDR3 boundary, so the rest is inferred from the germline J gene. The CDR3 sequence is 14 residues long. Germline V gene lookup returns CDR1 NNHNN and CDR2 SYGAGS (reference sequence). Deletions cut 1 base from V and 0 bases from J, with 5 bases between.

With respect to this clone: Germline and genes here are mouse. The read is 1 residue too short to cover the CDR3 end, so that end is filled in from the germline J gene. The rearrangement uses TRBV20 and TRBJ1-1; the D gene is possibly TRBD1 (5 bases). The CDR3 is made up of 13 amino acids. The ends were cut back, 2 bases at V and 1 base at J, with 8 bases in the middle. CDR1 GFQATS and CDR2 STVNSAI come from the germline V gene. The DNA read from the CDR3 is TGTGGTGCTAGGTCGGGGGGAAACACAGAAGTCTTC. It specifies CGARSGGNTEVF. The full CDR3 protein is CGARSGGNTEVFF.

A remark on this clone: Genes and germline come from the mouse. The CDR3 end falls 1 residue outside the read, so it is completed with the germline J gene. The chain uses TRBV5 and TRBJ1-1; D may be TRBD1 (5 bases). The CDR3 has 14 residues. Trimming took 1 base from V and 1 from J, leaving 7 bases between them. Germline V lookup: CDR1 LGHNA, CDR2 YNLKQL (reference sequence). The CDR3 bases that were read are TGTGCCAGCAGCCAAGGGACAATAAACACAGAAGTCTTC. Protein: CASSQGTINTEVF. The entire CDR3 reads CASSQGTINTEVFF.

This clone has just one count. Genes and germline are mouse. The CDR3 end falls 1 residue outside the read, so it is completed with the germline J gene. The V and J genes are TRBV1 and TRBJ1-5; a weak D match, TRBD1 (6 bases). V dropped 4 bases and J dropped 6 bases, with 10 bases sitting between them. The CDR3 extends over 13 amino acids. CDR1 and CDR2 (germline): NSQYPW, LRSPGD (reference sequence). The CDR3 is CTCSEGRGQAPLF. CDR3 bases read: TGCACCTGCAGTGAGGGCAGGGGCCAGGCTCCGCTT.

With respect to this clone: The listed genes are named as in mouse. Read sequence stops 1 residue before the CDR3 end, and the germline J gene provides the missing end. The chain joins TRBV19 to TRBJ1-3; possible D gene TRBD1, 6 bases. Per the germline V gene, CDR1 is FNHDT and CDR2 is SITEND (reference sequence). The CDR3 covers 14 residues. The germline V and J ends were trimmed by 5 bases and 0 bases, with 9 bases remaining between them. The covered CDR3 bases are TGTGCCAGCAGACGGGACAATTCTGGAAATACGCTCTAT. It codes for CASRRDNSGNTLY. The entire CDR3 reads CASRRDNSGNTLYF.

The sample holds a few counts of this clone. Mouse germline and gene names are used. The CDR3 end is not reached by the read, which stops 1 residue before it; the germline J gene fills it in. The rearrangement uses TRBV13-2 and TRBJ1-3; D ambiguous. V lost 2 bases and J lost 0, with 3 bases in between. This CDR3 is 13 amino acids long. Germline V gene lookup returns CDR1 NNHNN and CDR2 SYGAGS (reference sequence). The part of the CDR3 DNA that was read is TGTGCCAGCGGTGAAGTTTCTGGAAATACGCTCTAT. Its protein is CASGEVSGNTLY. The entire CDR3 sequence reads CASGEVSGNTLYF.

As to this clone: The genes are named according to mouse. The read is 1 residue too short to cover the CDR3 end, so that end is filled in from the germline J gene. The chain recombines TRBV13-2 with TRBJ2-7; 9 bases agree with TRBD2. Germline loops: CDR1 NNHNN, CDR2 SYGAGS (reference sequence). V was clipped by 3 bases and J by 0 bases; unmatched bases: 1. There are 14 residues in the CDR3. The covered CDR3 bases are TGTGCCAGCGGTGGGACTGGGGTCTCCTATGAACAGTAC. Its protein is CASGGTGVSYEQY. Given in full, the CDR3 is CASGGTGVSYEQYF.

Notes on this clone: Gene names follow the mouse nomenclature. The read terminates 1 residue before the CDR3 end, so the remaining end is supplied by the germline J gene. The genes are TRBV19 and TRBJ2-4; D unresolved. The germline gives CDR1 FNHDT, CDR2 SITEND (reference sequence). Trimming left V 4 bases short and J 0 bases short, with 9 bases between. The CDR3 contains 14 residues. The sequenced part of the CDR3 DNA is TGTGCCAGCAGTCCAACAAGAAGTCAAAACACCTTGTAC. Translation gives CASSPTRSQNTLY. In full, the CDR3 reads CASSPTRSQNTLYF.

A few counts support this clone. Genes here carry mouse names. The read falls 1 residue short of the CDR3 end, and the missing part is taken from the germline J gene. The chain joins TRBV29 to TRBJ1-3; tentatively, D is TRBD1 (5 bases). The CDR3 contains 15 residues. CDR1 MSHET and CDR2 SYDVDS come from the germline V gene. V was pared by 2 bases and J by 0 bases, with 8 bases between. The CDR3 loop reads CASSLRQNSGNTLYF. The DNA read from the CDR3 is TGTGCTAGCAGTTTACGACAGAATTCTGGAAATACGCTCTAT.

As for this clone: Gene names follow the mouse nomenclature. The CDR3 is cut off 1 residue early in the read; its end comes from the germline J gene. V and J are TRBV5 and TRBJ2-4; 12 bases map to TRBD2. CDR3 length equals 16 residues. Per germline, CDR1 LGHNA and CDR2 YNLKQL (reference sequence). The V gene end was trimmed by 4 bases and the J gene end by 0 bases; junction bases not matched to a gene: 2. The CDR3 is CASSLGTGGSQNTLYF. Partial CDR3 DNA: TGTGCCAGCAGCCTCGGGACTGGGGGGAGTCAAAACACCTTGTAC.

For this clone: Genes and germline come from the mouse. The missing CDR3 end, 1 residue past where the read stops, is filled in from the germline J gene. The same CDR3 is also encoded by other DNA sequences in this sample. The V gene is TRBV13-2, the J gene TRBJ2-7; D gene unclear. V lost 2 bases and J 2 bases, leaving 5 bases between the germline ends. CDR3 size: 12 residues. From germline, CDR1 is NNHNN and CDR2 SYGAGS (reference sequence). CDR3 bases read: TGTGCCAGCGGTGAGAGGACCTATGAACAGTAC. This encodes CASGERTYEQY. The whole CDR3 protein is CASGERTYEQYF.

About this clone: Gene names are the mouse ones. The DNA ends 1 residue before the CDR3 does, and the rest of the CDR3 is filled in from the germline J gene. The V and J genes are TRBV13-3 and TRBJ2-5, with TRBD2 matching 13 bases. CDR1 is NNHDY, CDR2 SYVADS, per germline. The CDR3 extends over 15 amino acids. Trimming took 2 bases from V and 3 from J; bases not matched to a gene: 0. Here the CDR3 reads CASSEGLGGQDTQYF. The sequenced part of the CDR3 DNA is TGTGCCAGCAGTGAGGGACTGGGGGGGCAAGACACCCAGTAC.